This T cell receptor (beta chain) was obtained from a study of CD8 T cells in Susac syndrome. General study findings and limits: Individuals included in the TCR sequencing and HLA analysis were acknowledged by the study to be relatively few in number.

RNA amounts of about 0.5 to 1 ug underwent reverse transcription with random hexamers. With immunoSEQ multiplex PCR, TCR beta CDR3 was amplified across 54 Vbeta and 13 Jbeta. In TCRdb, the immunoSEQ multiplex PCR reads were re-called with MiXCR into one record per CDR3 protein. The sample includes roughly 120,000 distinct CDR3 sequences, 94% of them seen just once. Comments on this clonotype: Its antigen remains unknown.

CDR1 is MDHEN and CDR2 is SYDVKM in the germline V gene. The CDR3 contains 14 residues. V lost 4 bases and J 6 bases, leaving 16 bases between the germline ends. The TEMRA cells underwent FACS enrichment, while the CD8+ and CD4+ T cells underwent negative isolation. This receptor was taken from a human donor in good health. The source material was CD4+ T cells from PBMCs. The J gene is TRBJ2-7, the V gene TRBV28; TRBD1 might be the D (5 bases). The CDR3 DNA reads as TGTGCCAGCAGTTCCCAAAACAACCAGGGCGAGCAGTACTTC. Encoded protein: CASSSQNNQGEQYF.